This is a list of T cell receptor beta chains from one sample in a study of beta chain features in type 1 diabetes. Some clones are missing from TCRdb's copy, which holds only in-frame ones; the method was immunoSEQ multiplex PCR. The table shows 160,000 or so clones, with roughly 9% occurring only once. The sample comprised central memory CD4+ T cells from blood. Every receptor here comes from a woman in her thirties with type 1 diabetes. Each CDR3 is given with its conserved first and last residue. The D gene is left open where the match is weak. Rows may omit the clone size; those that give it use once, few, many or a size class.

v_gene: TRBV28; abundance: NA; j_gene: TRBJ1-4; d_gene: NA; CDR3aa: CASRGGGNEKLFF; CDR3nt: TGTGCCAGCAGGGGTGGAGGTAATGAAAAACTGTTTTTT
v_gene: TRBV6-1; abundance: NA; j_gene: TRBJ2-2; d_gene: NA; CDR3aa: CASSRGTGELFF; CDR3nt: TGTGCCAGCAGTCGGGGCACCGGGGAGCTGTTTTTT
v_gene: TRBV4-2; abundance: NA; j_gene: TRBJ1-1; d_gene: TRBD1; CDR3aa: CASSQDSTSLNRGEAFF; CDR3nt: TGTGCCAGCAGCCAAGATTCTACCTCCCTCAACAGGGGGGAAGCTTTCTTT
v_gene: TRBV18; abundance: NA; j_gene: TRBJ1-1; d_gene: NA; CDR3aa: CASSPGTGLNTEAFF; CDR3nt: TGTGCCAGCTCACCAGGCACAGGGTTGAACACTGAAGCTTTCTTT
v_gene: TRBV19; abundance: few; j_gene: TRBJ1-1; d_gene: NA; CDR3aa: CASFRGWTEAFF; CDR3nt: TGTGCCAGCTTCAGGGGTTGGACTGAAGCTTTCTTT
v_gene: TRBV18; abundance: NA; j_gene: TRBJ2-5; d_gene: TRBD1; CDR3aa: CASSPFVPGQQETQYF; CDR3nt: TGTGCCAGCTCACCATTCGTACCGGGACAGCAAGAGACCCAGTACTTC
v_gene: TRBV27; abundance: NA; j_gene: TRBJ1-4; d_gene: TRBD1; CDR3aa: CASSSVTGGSEKLFF; CDR3nt: TGTGCCAGCAGTTCCGTTACAGGGGGGAGTGAAAAACTGTTTTTT
v_gene: TRBV30; abundance: few; j_gene: TRBJ1-3; d_gene: NA; CDR3aa: CAWDPATGIGSSGNTIYF; CDR3nt: TGTGCCTGGGACCCCGCAACCGGAATCGGGAGCTCTGGAAACACCATATATTTT
v_gene: TRBV7-9; abundance: few; j_gene: TRBJ2-7; d_gene: NA; CDR3aa: CASSLASQNEQYF; CDR3nt: TGTGCCAGCAGCTTAGCCTCTCAGAACGAGCAGTACTTC
v_gene: TRBV10-3; abundance: NA; j_gene: TRBJ1-2; d_gene: TRBD1; CDR3aa: CAISEGTDSYGYTF; CDR3nt: TGTGCCATCAGTGAGGGGACAGACTCCTATGGCTACACCTTC
v_gene: TRBV6-5; abundance: NA; j_gene: TRBJ2-3; d_gene: NA; CDR3aa: CASSYEGTDTQYF; CDR3nt: TGTGCCAGCAGTTACGAGGGAACAGATACGCAGTATTTT
v_gene: TRBV28; abundance: NA; j_gene: TRBJ1-2; d_gene: NA; CDR3aa: CASSLGPAHYYYGYTF; CDR3nt: TGTGCCAGCAGTTTAGGGCCTGCGCATTATTACTATGGCTACACCTTC
v_gene: TRBV20-1; abundance: many; j_gene: TRBJ2-4; d_gene: NA; CDR3aa: CSARDRDIQYF; CDR3nt: TGCAGTGCTAGAGATCGGGACATTCAGTACTTC
v_gene: TRBV11-3; abundance: NA; j_gene: TRBJ1-1; d_gene: NA; CDR3aa: CASSFGGEAFF; CDR3nt: TGTGCCAGCAGCTTTGGGGGGGAAGCTTTCTTT
v_gene: TRBV20-1; abundance: NA; j_gene: TRBJ2-1; d_gene: NA; CDR3aa: CSARVFDEQFF; CDR3nt: TGCAGTGCTAGAGTTTTCGATGAGCAGTTCTTC
v_gene: TRBV7-8; abundance: NA; j_gene: TRBJ2-1; d_gene: TRBD2; CDR3aa: CASSLGLAGNEQFF; CDR3nt: TGTGCCAGCAGCTTAGGGCTAGCGGGAAATGAGCAGTTCTTC
v_gene: TRBV5-1; abundance: NA; j_gene: TRBJ2-5; d_gene: NA; CDR3aa: CASSLNNGETQYF; CDR3nt: TGCGCCAGCAGCTTAAATAACGGGGAGACCCAGTACTTC
v_gene: TRBV7-2; abundance: few; j_gene: TRBJ2-1; d_gene: NA; CDR3aa: CASSRLGGEQFF; CDR3nt: TGTGCCAGCAGCCGTCTGGGAGGTGAGCAGTTCTTC
v_gene: TRBV11-3; abundance: NA; j_gene: TRBJ2-2; d_gene: TRBD1; CDR3aa: CASSPWTGDMTGELFF; CDR3nt: TGTGCCAGCAGCCCATGGACAGGGGATATGACCGGGGAGCTGTTTTTT
v_gene: TRBV13; abundance: NA; j_gene: TRBJ1-2; d_gene: TRBD1; CDR3aa: CASSLVRQGVIGYTF; CDR3nt: TGTGCCAGCAGCTTAGTGAGACAGGGGGTGATCGGCTACACCTTC
v_gene: TRBV4-1; abundance: NA; j_gene: TRBJ1-5; d_gene: NA; CDR3aa: CASSQDGGGGQPQHF; CDR3nt: TGCGCCAGCAGCCAGGACGGGGGGGGCGGTCAGCCCCAGCATTTT
v_gene: TRBV10-3; abundance: few; j_gene: TRBJ1-5; d_gene: NA; CDR3aa: CAISAAVPGDQPQHF; CDR3nt: TGTGCCATCAGCGCTGCGGTGCCAGGGGATCAGCCCCAGCATTTT
v_gene: TRBV27; abundance: NA; j_gene: TRBJ2-2; d_gene: TRBD2; CDR3aa: CASSLRSAGVYGELFF; CDR3nt: TGTGCCAGCAGTTTAAGGTCGGCGGGAGTCTACGGGGAGCTGTTTTTT
v_gene: TRBV6-5; abundance: few; j_gene: TRBJ2-7; d_gene: NA; CDR3aa: CASHRDLTSSYEQYF; CDR3nt: TGTGCCAGCCACCGGGATCTAACCTCCTCCTACGAGCAGTACTTC
v_gene: TRBV29-1; abundance: NA; j_gene: TRBJ2-7; d_gene: NA; CDR3aa: CSVVIGGYEQYF; CDR3nt: TGCAGCGTTGTTATAGGGGGCTACGAGCAGTACTTC
v_gene: TRBV7-3; abundance: NA; j_gene: TRBJ2-3; d_gene: TRBD2; CDR3aa: CASSFGLGGDTQYF; CDR3nt: TGTGCCAGCAGTTTTGGACTAGGCGGAGATACGCAGTATTTT
v_gene: TRBV9; abundance: NA; j_gene: TRBJ2-7; d_gene: NA; CDR3aa: CASSVGSSYEQYF; CDR3nt: TGTGCCAGCAGCGTAGGGAGCTCCTACGAGCAGTACTTC
v_gene: TRBV4-2; abundance: few; j_gene: TRBJ2-1; d_gene: TRBD2; CDR3aa: CASSQDTGGIYNEQFF; CDR3nt: TGTGCCAGCAGCCAAGACACGGGAGGGATCTACAATGAGCAGTTCTTC
v_gene: TRBV5-4; abundance: NA; j_gene: TRBJ2-2; d_gene: NA; CDR3aa: CASSLQGSRTGELFF; CDR3nt: TGTGCCAGCAGCTTACAGGGTTCGAGGACCGGGGAGCTGTTTTTT
v_gene: TRBV7-3; abundance: NA; j_gene: TRBJ2-1; d_gene: TRBD1; CDR3aa: CASRPGQGTEQFF; CDR3nt: TGTGCCAGCAGACCGGGACAGGGGACTGAGCAGTTCTTC
v_gene: TRBV11-2; abundance: few; j_gene: TRBJ2-3; d_gene: TRBD2; CDR3aa: CASSLFAGVDADTQYF; CDR3nt: TGTGCCAGCAGCTTATTTGCGGGAGTGGATGCAGATACGCAGTATTTT
v_gene: TRBV7-2; abundance: few; j_gene: TRBJ2-1; d_gene: NA; CDR3aa: CASSQPGHTYNEQFF; CDR3nt: TGTGCCAGCAGCCAACCGGGACATACCTACAATGAGCAGTTCTTC
v_gene: TRBV4-1; abundance: few; j_gene: TRBJ2-7; d_gene: TRBD2; CDR3aa: CASSQLKGTGGLAGITYEQYF; CDR3nt: TGCGCCAGCAGCCAACTTAAGGGGACAGGGGGACTAGCGGGAATAACCTACGAGCAGTACTTC
v_gene: TRBV5-1; abundance: NA; j_gene: TRBJ2-1; d_gene: TRBD2; CDR3aa: CASSRSGRDDEQFF; CDR3nt: TGCGCCAGCAGCCGAAGCGGGAGAGACGATGAGCAGTTCTTC
v_gene: TRBV10-3; abundance: few; j_gene: TRBJ2-2; d_gene: TRBD2; CDR3aa: CAISGELAGVVGELFF; CDR3nt: TGTGCCATCAGTGGCGAACTAGCGGGAGTGGTCGGGGAGCTGTTTTTT
v_gene: TRBV4-1; abundance: NA; j_gene: TRBJ1-4; d_gene: NA; CDR3aa: CASSQRTDSNEKLFF; CDR3nt: TGCGCCAGCAGCCAACGGACAGATTCTAATGAAAAACTGTTTTTT
v_gene: TRBV30; abundance: few; j_gene: TRBJ1-3; d_gene: NA; CDR3aa: CAWGQYSGNTIYF; CDR3nt: TGTGCCTGGGGACAGTACTCTGGAAACACCATATATTTT
v_gene: TRBV29-1; abundance: many; j_gene: TRBJ2-3; d_gene: NA; CDR3aa: CSVVVVVGSDTQYF; CDR3nt: TGCAGCGTTGTAGTGGTAGTCGGGTCAGATACGCAGTATTTT
v_gene: TRBV9; abundance: few; j_gene: TRBJ2-1; d_gene: NA; CDR3aa: CASSEVGSSYNEQFF; CDR3nt: TGTGCCAGCAGTGAAGTAGGGAGCTCCTACAATGAGCAGTTCTTC
v_gene: TRBV25-1; abundance: few; j_gene: TRBJ1-2; d_gene: NA; CDR3aa: CASSGTHRGRGRGYTF; CDR3nt: TGTGCCAGCAGTGGAACCCATCGGGGCAGGGGACGAGGCTACACCTTC
v_gene: TRBV11-3; abundance: NA; j_gene: TRBJ2-1; d_gene: TRBD2; CDR3aa: CASERERDEQFF; CDR3nt: TGTGCCAGCGAGCGGGAGAGGGATGAGCAGTTCTTC
v_gene: TRBV5-1; abundance: few; j_gene: TRBJ2-1; d_gene: TRBD1; CDR3aa: CASSFTGQDEQFF; CDR3nt: TGCGCCAGCAGCTTCACTGGACAGGATGAGCAGTTCTTC
v_gene: TRBV18; abundance: few; j_gene: TRBJ1-2; d_gene: TRBD1; CDR3aa: CASSTGTEYGYTF; CDR3nt: TGTGCCAGCTCAACCGGGACAGAGTATGGCTACACCTTC
v_gene: TRBV5-1; abundance: few; j_gene: TRBJ2-1; d_gene: TRBD1; CDR3aa: CASSQTGLGYNEQFF; CDR3nt: TGCGCCAGCAGCCAGACAGGGCTGGGCTACAATGAGCAGTTCTTC
v_gene: TRBV5-1; abundance: NA; j_gene: TRBJ2-1; d_gene: TRBD2; CDR3aa: CASSYQLAGGNNEQFF; CDR3nt: TGCGCCAGCAGCTACCAACTAGCGGGAGGGAACAATGAGCAGTTCTTC
v_gene: TRBV6-5; abundance: few; j_gene: TRBJ1-2; d_gene: NA; CDR3aa: CASSRQGIEVFGYTF; CDR3nt: TGTGCCAGCAGTCGTCAGGGGATCGAGGTTTTTGGCTACACCTTC
v_gene: TRBV19; abundance: NA; j_gene: TRBJ2-4; d_gene: NA; CDR3aa: CASSVTGIQYF; CDR3nt: TGTGCCAGTAGCGTGACAGGCATTCAGTACTTC
v_gene: TRBV18; abundance: NA; j_gene: TRBJ2-5; d_gene: TRBD2; CDR3aa: CASSPSRQGLSGSQETQYF; CDR3nt: TGTGCCAGCTCACCAAGTCGGCAGGGTCTTAGCGGGAGCCAAGAGACCCAGTACTTC